This T cell receptor (beta chain) derives from a study of metastatic and nonmetastatic thyroid tumors. Study summary: The study looked at repertoires side by side in blood and in tumor or nodule tissue from malignant and benign thyroid patients.

There are many counts of this clone. The target antigen is unknown. Germline and junction disagree at one end, which may indicate a read error. Original handling: To classify distant metastasis in papillary thyroid cancer, a model was built from CDR3 differences across clinicopathological groups. TCRdb re-called clones via MiXCR from the PCR reads. These V and J calls derive from TCRdb rather than the authors' analysis. This table holds about 40,000 clones, roughly a sixth found once. Prior to thyroid surgery, none of the patients had received any treatment. Study-level results: For both blood and tumor, malignant thyroid tumors reportedly showed significantly higher TCR beta diversity than benign nodules did.

Per the germline V gene, CDR1 is SSHAT and CDR2 is FNYEAQ (reference sequence). The CDR3 loop spans 15 amino acids. V and J are TRBV7-7 and TRBJ2-3; D is unclear. The TCR was taken from a female donor with papillary thyroid cancer or a benign thyroid nodule (not recorded which). Some clones in this sample may be carry-over from other donors' samples. What was sequenced was blood. The chain's CDR3 is CASSFTAVSTDTQYF. Here the CDR3 DNA reads TGTGCTAGCAGCTTTACGGCGGTTAGCACAGATACGCAGTATTTT.